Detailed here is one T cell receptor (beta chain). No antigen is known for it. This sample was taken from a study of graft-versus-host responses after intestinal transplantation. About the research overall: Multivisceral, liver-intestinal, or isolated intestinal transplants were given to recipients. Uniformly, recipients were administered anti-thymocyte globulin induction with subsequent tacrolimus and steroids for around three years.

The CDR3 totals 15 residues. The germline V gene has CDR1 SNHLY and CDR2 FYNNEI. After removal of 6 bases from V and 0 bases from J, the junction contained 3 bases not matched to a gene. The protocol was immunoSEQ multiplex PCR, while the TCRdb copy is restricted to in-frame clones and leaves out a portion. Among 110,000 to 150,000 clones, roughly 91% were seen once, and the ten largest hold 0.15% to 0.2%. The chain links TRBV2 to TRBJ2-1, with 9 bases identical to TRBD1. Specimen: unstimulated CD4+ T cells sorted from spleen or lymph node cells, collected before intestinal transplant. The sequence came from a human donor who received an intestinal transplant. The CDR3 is CASREGQGSYNEQFF. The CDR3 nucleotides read TGTGCCAGCAGAGAGGGACAGGGCTCCTACAATGAGCAGTTCTTC.